This T cell receptor beta chain was observed in a study of cytomegalovirus exposure and HLA in healthy donors. Study-level results: For most TCR beta V segments, an earlier analysis put the productive rate at about 87% or about 30% of the time. Sequences of the TCR beta chain were said to predict the HLA-A and HLA-B alleles of most subjects accurately. High sensitivity and specificity were reportedly achieved when the classifier diagnosed cytomegalovirus status.

This clone was counted a few times. The antigen is unknown. Germline V gene lookup returns CDR1 SEHNR and CDR2 FQNEAQ (reference sequence). J was trimmed by 0 bases and V by 5 bases; bases with no gene match: 10. The CDR3 has 17 amino acids. PCR was performed using 60 Vbeta and 13 Jbeta primers. Sequencing was performed with immunoSEQ multiplex PCR; in TCRdb, only in-frame clones are kept and a portion is missing. The table records 200,000 to 250,000 clones, roughly 80% of them present only once. The clonotype was recovered from a man aged 25 to 40 in good health and CMV-seronegative. The chain has TRBV7-9 and TRBJ2-7; TRBD1 matches 10 bases. The sample was PBMCs. The CDR3 reads CASSPIPGQGLSYEQYF. The CDR3 DNA reads as TGTGCCAGCAGCCCTATTCCGGGACAGGGGCTCTCCTACGAGCAGTACTTC. The entire variable domain, with the rest obtained from reference TRBV7-9 and TRBJ2-7, is as follows: DTGVSQNPRHKITKRGQNVTFRCDPISEHNRLYWYRQTLGQGPEFLTYFQNEAQLEKSRLLSDRFSAERPKGSFSTLEIQRTEQGDSAMYLCASSPIPGQGLSYEQYFGPGTRLTVT.